These 18 T cell receptor beta chains share one sample of origin, sequenced in a study of beta chain features in type 1 diabetes. What was sequenced were expressed TCRB transcripts, since all of the isolated RNA had been reverse transcribed. This table comes from immunoSEQ multiplex PCR, and its TCRdb copy is limited to in-frame clones, with some not included. The sample carries some 150,000 clones, over 8.5% recorded once. Specimen: central memory CD4+ T cells from blood. Every receptor here comes from a man aged 18 to 30 in good health.

As regards this clone: Since a far larger clone is one base different, this is likely a read error. This chain connects TRBV29-1 to TRBJ1-1; D gene ambiguous. The CDR3 spans 13 residues. V lost 3 bases and J lost 1, with 9 bases in between. Germline V gene data show CDR1 as SQVTM and CDR2 as ANQGSEA. The CDR3 DNA reads as TGCAGCGTTGACGGGGTTGGGAACACTGAAGCTTTCTTT. Translation gives CSVDGVGNTEAFF.

Ten or more counts support this clone. The chain carries TRBV5-1 and TRBJ2-1, with 7 nucleotides matching TRBD2. CDR1 is SGHRS, CDR2 YFSETQ, per germline. The V segment lost 2 bases and the J segment 6 bases; nucleotides outside the gene matches: 8. This CDR3 comprises 15 residues. The CDR3 coding sequence is TGCGCCAGCAGCTTTACCGGGACTACGGGCAATGAGCAGTTCTTC. Its translation is CASSFTGTTGNEQFF. Supplemented by reference TRBV5-1 and TRBJ2-1, the full variable domain reads KAGVTQTPRYLIKTRGQQVTLSCSPISGHRSVSWYQQTPGQGLQFLFEYFSETQRNKGNFPGRFSGRQFSNSRSEMNVSTLELGDSALYLCASSFTGTTGNEQFFGPGTRLTVL.

The sample holds a few counts of this clone. The V call is TRBV30, the J call TRBJ2-7; the D is unclear. Trimming pared 4 bases from V and 0 bases from J, leaving 10 bases between. Germline CDR1 is GTSNPN and CDR2 is SVGIG (reference sequence). The CDR3 covers 13 residues. The CDR3 DNA sequence: TGTGCCTGGAATGACGACGGCTCCTACGAGCAGTACTTC. Translating it yields CAWNDDGSYEQYF.

The rearrangement uses TRBV5-6 and TRBJ1-6; TRBD1 aligns across 10 bases. The CDR3 is 17 amino acids. CDR1 SGHDT and CDR2 YYEEEE come from the germline V gene. The V and J ends lost 4 bases and 5 bases, in that order; junction bases with no gene match: 9. The CDR3 DNA reads TGTGCCAGCAGCACCTCCTGGACAGGGGGGAATAATTCACCCCTCCACTTT. As protein: CASSTSWTGGNNSPLHF.

The CDR3 bases are TGTGCCAGCAGTTTCCCACCTACCTACGAGCAGTACTTC. This codes for CASSFPPTYEQYF. The genes are TRBV28 and TRBJ2-7, with unresolved D. Germline CDR1 MDHEN, CDR2 SYDVKM. V lost 3 bases and J 2 bases, leaving 8 bases between the germline ends. The CDR3 runs to 13 residues.

This clone was seen repeatedly, ten times or more. The CDR3 bases are TGTGCCAGCAGTCCCCCGGGGGCGTATGGCTACACCTTC. It is translated as CASSPPGAYGYTF. The gene calls are TRBV28 and TRBJ1-2; possible D gene TRBD1, 6 bases. CDR1 and CDR2 (germline): MDHEN, SYDVKM. V lost 5 bases and J lost 5, with 12 bases in between. The CDR3 is 13 amino acids.

This chain links TRBV27 with TRBJ2-3; TRBD2 is a possible D gene (5 bases). V was shortened by 6 bases and J by 8 bases, with 15 bases between the two germline ends. This CDR3 region has 13 residues. Germline values: CDR1 MNHEY, CDR2 SMNVEV (reference sequence). The CDR3 loop is CASSPDARGTQYF. The CDR3 DNA reads as TGTGCCAGCAGCCCCGATGCTCGGGGTACGCAGTATTTT.

About this clone itself: An end of the junction does not agree with germline; a read error may underlie this. This chain uses TRBV7-2 with TRBJ2-1; D is ambiguous. Germline V gene lookup returns CDR1 SGHTA and CDR2 FQGNSA. This CDR3 has 14 residues. The CDR3 protein is CASGLHWSYNEQFF. As DNA, the CDR3 is TGTGCCAGCGGCTTACACTGGTCCTACAATGAGCAGTTCTTC.

This clone was detected only a few times. This rearrangement joins TRBV6-5 to TRBJ2-1, with a possible D match to TRBD2 (6 bases). The V end lost 7 bases, the J end lost 10 bases, and 14 bases lay between the germline ends. CDR3 length: 12 amino acids. CDR1 is MNHEY, CDR2 SVGAGI, per germline. The CDR3 sequence is CASIGNLAEQFF. The CDR3 coding sequence is TGTGCCAGCATCGGAAATCTAGCGGAGCAGTTCTTC.

V usage is TRBV2 and J usage is TRBJ1-5, with 7 bases matching TRBD1. V shed 8 bases and J 4 bases; nucleotides not matched to a gene: 8. Germline values: CDR1 SNHLY, CDR2 FYNNEI. The CDR3 sequence is 14 residues long. CDR3 region: CASQWGQLNQPQHF. CDR3 in DNA: TGTGCCAGCCAATGGGGACAGTTGAATCAGCCCCAGCATTTT.

This clone was observed many times. This chain joins TRBV7-9 and TRBJ2-1, with D possibly being TRBD2 (6 bases). The CDR3 consists of 12 residues. CDR1 is SEHNR, CDR2 FQNEAQ, per germline (reference sequence). Between the trimmed V and J ends, which lost 6 bases and 8 bases, there was a span of 11 bases. Here the CDR3 DNA reads TGTGCCAGCAGTTCCTGGGGGGATGAGCAGTTCTTC. The encoded protein is CASSSWGDEQFF.

This chain links TRBV5-1 with TRBJ2-1; 7 bases line up with TRBD2. Germline V lookup: CDR1 SGHRS, CDR2 YFSETQ. The J segment lost 2 bases and the V segment lost 0 bases, leaving 8 bases of the junction unmatched. CDR3 length equals 17 residues. CDR3 DNA: TGCGCCAGCAGCTTGGCCAGCGGGGTGGGCGCCTACAATGAGCAGTTCTTC. This gives the protein CASSLASGVGAYNEQFF.

The chain uses TRBV7-8 and TRBJ2-1; D gene unclear. CDR3 length equals 14 residues. In germline, CDR1 is SGHVS, CDR2 FQNEAQ. V was cut by 5 bases and J by 0 bases, with 8 bases left in between. The CDR3 DNA follows: TGTGCCAGCAGCACGTCGAGCTCCTACAATGAGCAGTTCTTC. Protein product: CASSTSSSYNEQFF.

This clone was detected a few times. The chain couples TRBV7-2 to TRBJ2-7, with TRBD2 identical over 11 bases. This CDR3 region has 15 residues. Unmatched junction bases numbered 6, after V lost 3 bases and J lost 5 bases. The germline V gene encodes CDR1 SGHTA and CDR2 FQGNSA. The CDR3 here is CASSFQTSGVNEQYF. CDR3 nucleotide sequence: TGTGCCAGCAGCTTCCAGACTAGCGGGGTTAACGAGCAGTACTTC.

The chain combines TRBV7-2 with TRBJ2-3; D uncertain. Germline V lookup: CDR1 SGHTA, CDR2 FQGNSA. With 2 bases removed from V and 0 bases from J, the gap between germline ends came to 12 bases. CDR3 length: 16 amino acids. The CDR3 sequence: CASSLSEETSTDTQYF. As DNA, the CDR3 is TGTGCCAGCAGCTTAAGCGAAGAGACCAGCACAGATACGCAGTATTTT.

This clone was recorded a few times. The chain uses TRBV7-8 and TRBJ2-3; D remains ambiguous. Trimming removed 1 base from V and 6 bases from J, with 8 bases in between. CDR3 size: 13 residues. Germline CDR1 SGHVS, CDR2 FQNEAQ. This chain's CDR3 is CASSLESGDTQYF. The CDR3 nucleotides are TGTGCCAGCAGCTTAGAGTCCGGGGATACGCAGTATTTT.

The chain has TRBV5-1 and TRBJ2-7; 7 bases fit TRBD1. The CDR3 length is 13 residues. Germline assignment: CDR1 SGHRS and CDR2 YFSETQ. Germline trimming cut 5 bases from V and 4 bases from J; bases unmatched to any gene: 6. CDR3 DNA: TGCGCCAGCAGGCGTGGGACAGAGTACGAGCAGTACTTC. Amino acid sequence: CASRRGTEYEQYF.

Only a few counts were recorded for this clone. Other DNA sequences in this specimen translate into the identical CDR3. This chain connects TRBV2 to TRBJ2-5; D is ambiguous. This CDR3 has 11 amino acids. CDR1 is SNHLY and CDR2 is FYNNEI in the germline V gene. With 6 bases removed from V and 3 bases from J, the gap between germline ends came to 5 bases. Here the CDR3 DNA reads TGTGCCAGCAGGCCCGAAGAGACCCAGTACTTC. Translation: CASRPEETQYF.